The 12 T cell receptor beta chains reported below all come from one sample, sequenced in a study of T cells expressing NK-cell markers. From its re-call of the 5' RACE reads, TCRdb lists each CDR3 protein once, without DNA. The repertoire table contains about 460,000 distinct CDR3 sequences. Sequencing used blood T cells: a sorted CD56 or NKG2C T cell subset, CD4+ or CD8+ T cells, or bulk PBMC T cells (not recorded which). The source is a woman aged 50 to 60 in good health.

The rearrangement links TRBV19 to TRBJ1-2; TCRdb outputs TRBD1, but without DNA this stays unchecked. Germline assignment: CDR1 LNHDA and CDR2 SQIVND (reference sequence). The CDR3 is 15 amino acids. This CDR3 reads CASSTGQALGYGYTF.

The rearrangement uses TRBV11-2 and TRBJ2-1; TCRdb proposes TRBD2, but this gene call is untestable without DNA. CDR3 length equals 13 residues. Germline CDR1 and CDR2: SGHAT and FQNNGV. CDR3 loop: CASSSVTGSEQFF.

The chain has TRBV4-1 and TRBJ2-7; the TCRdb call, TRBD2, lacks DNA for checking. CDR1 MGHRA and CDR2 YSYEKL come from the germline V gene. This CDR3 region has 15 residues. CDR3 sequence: CASSQGLAGNYEQYF.

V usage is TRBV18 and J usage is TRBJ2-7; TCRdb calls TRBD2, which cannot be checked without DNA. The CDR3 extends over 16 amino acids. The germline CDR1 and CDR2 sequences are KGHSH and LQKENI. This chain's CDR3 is CASSLGLAGGHAEQYF.

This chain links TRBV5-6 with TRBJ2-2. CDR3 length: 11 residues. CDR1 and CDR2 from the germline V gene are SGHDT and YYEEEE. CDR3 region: CASSKPGELFF.

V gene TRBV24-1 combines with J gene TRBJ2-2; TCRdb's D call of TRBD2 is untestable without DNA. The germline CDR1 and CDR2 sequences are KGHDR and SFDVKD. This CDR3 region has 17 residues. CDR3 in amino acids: CATSFHSTSGYTGELFF.

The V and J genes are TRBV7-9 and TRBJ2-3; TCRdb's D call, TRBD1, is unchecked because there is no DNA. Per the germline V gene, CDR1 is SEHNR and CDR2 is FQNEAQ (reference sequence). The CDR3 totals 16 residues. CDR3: CASSPPRTVYIDTQYF.

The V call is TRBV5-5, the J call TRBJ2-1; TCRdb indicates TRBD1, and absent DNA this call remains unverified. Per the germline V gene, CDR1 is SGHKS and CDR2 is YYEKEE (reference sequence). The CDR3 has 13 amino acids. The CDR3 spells CASSPHVNNEQFF.

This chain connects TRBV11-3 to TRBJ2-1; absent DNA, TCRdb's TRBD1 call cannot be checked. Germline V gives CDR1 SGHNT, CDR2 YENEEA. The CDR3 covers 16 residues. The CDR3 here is CASSLVGGTGRDEQFF.

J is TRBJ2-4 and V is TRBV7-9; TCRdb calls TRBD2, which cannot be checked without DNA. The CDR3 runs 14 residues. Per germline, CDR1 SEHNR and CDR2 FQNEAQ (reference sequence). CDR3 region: CASSLGGIQTIQYF.

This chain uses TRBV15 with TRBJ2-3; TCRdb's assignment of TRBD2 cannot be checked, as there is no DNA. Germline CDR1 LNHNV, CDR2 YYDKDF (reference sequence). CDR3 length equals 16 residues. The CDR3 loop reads CATSSREGSTTDTQYF. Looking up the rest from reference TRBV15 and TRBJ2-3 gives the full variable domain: DAMVIQNPRYQVTQFGKPVTLSCSQTLNHNVMYWYQQKSSQAPKLLFHYYDKDFNNEADTPDNFQSRRPNTSFCFLDIRSPGLGDTAMYLCATSSREGSTTDTQYFGPGTRLTVL.

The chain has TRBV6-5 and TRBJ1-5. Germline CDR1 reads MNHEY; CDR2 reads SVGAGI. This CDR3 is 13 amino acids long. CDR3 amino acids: CASSRLLDQPQHF.